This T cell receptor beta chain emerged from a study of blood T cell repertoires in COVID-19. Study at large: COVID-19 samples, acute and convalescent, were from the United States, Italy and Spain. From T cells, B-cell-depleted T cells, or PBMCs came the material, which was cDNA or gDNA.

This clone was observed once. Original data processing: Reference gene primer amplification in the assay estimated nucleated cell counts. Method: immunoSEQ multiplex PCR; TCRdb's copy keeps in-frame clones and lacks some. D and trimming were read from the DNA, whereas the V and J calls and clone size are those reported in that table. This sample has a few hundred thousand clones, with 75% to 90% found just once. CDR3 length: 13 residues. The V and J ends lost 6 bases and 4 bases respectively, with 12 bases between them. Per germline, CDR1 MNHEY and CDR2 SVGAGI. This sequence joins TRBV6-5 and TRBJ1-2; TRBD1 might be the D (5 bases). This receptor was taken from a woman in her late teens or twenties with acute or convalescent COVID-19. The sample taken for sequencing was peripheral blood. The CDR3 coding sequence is TGTGCCAGCAGGGTGAGCCAGGGCTATGGCTACACCTTC. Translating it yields CASRVSQGYGYTF.